The 7 T cell receptor beta chains below were found in one sample sequenced in a study of CD8+ T cells in alopecia areata. In each case, RNA was isolated and then reverse transcribed into cDNA as the sequencing template. Assay: immunoSEQ multiplex PCR; the TCRdb copy retains only in-frame clones and omits some. This sample has about 180,000 clones; about 55% occur once, and the top ten carry 10% to 12%. Described treatment: oral pan-JAK inhibitor, 5-10 mg twice daily. The sample consisted of CD8+ T cells sorted from blood, taken at week 24, from a patient treated with tofacitinib. These receptors came from a human donor with alopecia areata.

V usage is TRBV5-1 and J usage is TRBJ2-3; 10 bases are a match to TRBD1. CDR1 is SGHRS and CDR2 is YFSETQ in the germline V gene. Losses at the gene ends were 4 bases for V and 4 bases for J; bases not matched to a gene: 9. The CDR3 extends over 16 amino acids. The CDR3 DNA is TGCGCCAGCAGCGTCCAGGGACAGGGGTTCGCAGATACGCAGTATTTT. Amino acids: CASSVQGQGFADTQYF.

With regard to this clone: The sample has other DNA sequences that encode this CDR3 too. V usage is TRBV4-3 and J usage is TRBJ2-7, with 7 positions matching TRBD1. The ends lost 0 bases at V and 2 bases at J; junction bases unmatched: 4. The germline gives CDR1 LGHNA, CDR2 YSLEER. CDR3 length equals 15 residues. The CDR3 loop is CASSQDQGTAYEQYF. CDR3 sequence (DNA): TGCGCCAGCAGCCAAGATCAAGGGACAGCCTACGAGCAGTACTTC.

V gene TRBV11-2 combines with J gene TRBJ1-2, with D uncertain. CDR3 size: 13 residues. CDR1 is SGHAT and CDR2 is FQNNGV in the germline V gene. The ends were cut back, 0 bases at V and 2 bases at J, with 4 bases in the middle. The CDR3 nucleotides are TGTGCCAGCAGCTTAGAGGGGAACTATGGCTACACCTTC. As protein: CASSLEGNYGYTF.

This rearrangement joins TRBV27 to TRBJ1-2, with D perhaps TRBD1 (6 bases). The CDR3 covers 15 residues. The V gene lost 6 bases and the J gene lost 0 bases, with 14 bases spanning the gap. The germline V gene has CDR1 MNHEY and CDR2 SMNVEV (reference sequence). CDR3 DNA: TGTGCCAGCAGGCTCGGACAGAGCCCTAACTATGGCTACACCTTC. Protein: CASRLGQSPNYGYTF.

The rearrangement uses TRBV13 and TRBJ2-1; D is unresolved. CDR1 and CDR2 from the germline V gene are PRHDT and FYEKMQ (reference sequence). CDR3 length: 14 residues. V was cut by 0 bases and J by 5 bases, with 8 bases left in between. CDR3 coding DNA: TGTGCCAGCAGCTTAGGCGGAGAGAACAATGAGCAGTTCTTC. This translates into CASSLGGENNEQFF.

This chain joins TRBV29-1 and TRBJ1-2; no definite D call. The length of the CDR3 is 15 residues. CDR1 SQVTM and CDR2 ANQGSEA come from the germline V gene. Trimming stripped 0 bases from V and 8 bases from J, with 19 bases between. CDR3 sequence (DNA): TGCAGCGTTGAAGATTCATCGGACGTTAATGTGGGCTACACCTTC. It translates to CSVEDSSDVNVGYTF. Using reference TRBV29-1 and TRBJ1-2 for the parts outside the CDR3, the full variable domain is SAVISQKPSRDICQRGTSLTIQCQVDSQVTMMFWYRQQPGQSLTLIATANQGSEATYESGFVIDKFPISRPNLTFSTLTVSNMSPEDSSIYLCSVEDSSDVNVGYTFGSGTRLTVV.

The V gene is TRBV11-2, the J gene TRBJ1-1; tentatively, D is TRBD1 (5 bases). This CDR3 spans 13 amino acids. CDR1 SGHAT and CDR2 FQNNGV come from the germline V gene. Trimming removed 1 base from V and 5 bases from J, with 8 bases in between. The DNA of the CDR3 is TGTGCCAGCAGCTTAGGAGGGGAAACTGAAGCTTTCTTT. This sequence encodes CASSLGGETEAFF.